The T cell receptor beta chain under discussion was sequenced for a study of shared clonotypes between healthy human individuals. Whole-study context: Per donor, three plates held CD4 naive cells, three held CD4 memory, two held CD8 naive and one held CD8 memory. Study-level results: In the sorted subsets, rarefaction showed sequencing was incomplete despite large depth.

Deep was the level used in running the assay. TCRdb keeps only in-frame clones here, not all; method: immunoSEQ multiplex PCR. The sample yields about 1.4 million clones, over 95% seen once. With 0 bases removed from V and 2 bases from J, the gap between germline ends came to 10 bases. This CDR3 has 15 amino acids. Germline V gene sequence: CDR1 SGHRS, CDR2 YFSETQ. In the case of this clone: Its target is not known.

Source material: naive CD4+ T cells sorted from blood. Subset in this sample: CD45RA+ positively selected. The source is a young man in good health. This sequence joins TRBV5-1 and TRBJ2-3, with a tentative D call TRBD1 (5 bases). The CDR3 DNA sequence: TGCGCCAGCAGCTTGGGGTCGACAGACACAGATACGCAGTATTTT. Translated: CASSLGSTDTDTQYF.